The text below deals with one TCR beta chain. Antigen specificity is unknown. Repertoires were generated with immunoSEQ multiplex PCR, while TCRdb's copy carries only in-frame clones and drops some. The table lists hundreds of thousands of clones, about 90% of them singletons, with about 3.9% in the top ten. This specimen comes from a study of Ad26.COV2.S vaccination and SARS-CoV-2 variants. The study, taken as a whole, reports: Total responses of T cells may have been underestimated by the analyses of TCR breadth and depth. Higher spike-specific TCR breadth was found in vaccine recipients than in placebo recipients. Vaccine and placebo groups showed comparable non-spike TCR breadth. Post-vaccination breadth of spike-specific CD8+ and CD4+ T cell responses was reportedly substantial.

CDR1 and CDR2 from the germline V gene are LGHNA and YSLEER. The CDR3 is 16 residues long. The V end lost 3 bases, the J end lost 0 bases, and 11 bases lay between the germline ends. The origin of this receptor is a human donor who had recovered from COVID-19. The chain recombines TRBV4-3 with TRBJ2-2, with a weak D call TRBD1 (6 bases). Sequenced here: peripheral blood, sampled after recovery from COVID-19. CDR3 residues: CASSQYRAPNTGELFF. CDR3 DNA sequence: TGCGCCAGCAGCCAGTACAGGGCCCCGAACACCGGGGAGCTGTTTTTT.